The 22 T cell receptor beta chains listed next were all sequenced from one sample in a study of T cells of healthy individuals. TCRdb ran MiXCR on the 5' RACE reads and lists one entry per CDR3 protein. The sample lists about 100,000 distinct CDR3 sequences, 15% to 20% seen once, with around 6.5% in the top ten. These receptors all come from a human donor in good health.

A few counts support this clonotype. CDR3: CASSPTSGGLNEQFF. For the CDR3, the DNA is TGTGCCAGCAGCCCTACTAGCGGGGGTCTCAATGAGCAGTTCTTC. The chain carries TRBV28 and TRBJ2-1; TRBD2 matches 11 bases. V lost 6 bases to trimming and J lost 6 bases; unmatched junction nucleotides: 7. This CDR3 region has 15 residues. Germline V gene lookup returns CDR1 MDHEN and CDR2 SYDVKM.

This clonotype was found many times. The chain recombines TRBV28 with TRBJ1-1, with 8 bases aligning to TRBD1. The germline CDR1 and CDR2 sequences are MDHEN and SYDVKM. The ends lost 1 base at V and 5 bases at J; junction bases unmatched: 9. This CDR3 comprises 16 residues. CDR3 residues: CASSLLGAGGETEAFF. The DNA for the CDR3 is TGTGCCAGCAGTTTATTGGGGGCAGGGGGCGAAACTGAAGCTTTCTTT.

CDR3 DNA sequence: TGCAGCGACCGGACAGGATCCTACGAGCAGTACTTC. Translated: CSDRTGSYEQYF. V is TRBV29-1 and J is TRBJ2-7; TRBD1 agrees at 7 bases. Unmatched junction bases numbered 4, after V lost 7 bases and J lost 1 base. Germline CDR1 reads SQVTM; CDR2 reads ANQGSEA. The CDR3 consists of 12 residues.

This sequence joins TRBV12-3 or TRBV12-4 and TRBJ1-2; D might be TRBD1 (5 bases). The ends were cut back, 7 bases at V and 3 bases at J, with 15 bases in the middle. The CDR3 totals 14 residues. The CDR3 region is CASTFRGGDYGYTF. The CDR3, as DNA: TGTGCCAGCACGTTCCGGGGGGGGGACTATGGCTACACCTTC.

In this sample, this clonotype turned up a few times. This chain connects TRBV20-1 to TRBJ1-4; 9 bases are shared with TRBD1. The trim removed 2 bases at V and 0 bases at J, leaving 10 bases unmatched. This CDR3 region has 18 residues. In germline, CDR1 is DFQATT, CDR2 SNEGSKA (reference sequence). CDR3 nucleotide sequence: TGCAGTGCTAGATACCGGGACAGGGTGGAAGCAACTAATGAAAAACTGTTTTTT. Translating gives CSARYRDRVEATNEKLFF.

Of note for this clonotype: This sequence may be a read error, since a much larger clone differs from it by one base. This chain joins TRBV6-2 or TRBV6-3 and TRBJ2-1; 8 bases line up with TRBD2. Trimming at V came to 6 bases and at J to 4 bases, leaving 11 bases not matched to a gene. CDR3 length: 16 residues. CDR1 is MNHEY and CDR2 is SVGEGT in the germline V gene. The chain's CDR3 is CASSRDGGDWYNEQFF. CDR3 DNA sequence: TGTGCCAGCAGCCGAGACGGGGGGGATTGGTACAATGAGCAGTTCTTC.

This clonotype was counted many times. The chain employs TRBV3-2 and TRBJ2-1; TRBD2, the D gene given by the table, was not confirmed from the DNA. TRBV3-2 is shown as a pseudogene. The CDR3 is 16 amino acids. The CDR3, as DNA: TGTGCCAGCAGCCTCAATCGGGGGAGGGCTTCCCGGGAGCAGTTCTTC. It is translated as CASSLNRGRASREQFF.

The genes are TRBV6-5 and TRBJ2-5, with D possibly TRBD2 on 6 matching bases. Trimming shortened V by 6 bases and J by 1 base, and 9 bases separated the two germline ends. The CDR3 length is 13 residues. Germline values: CDR1 MNHEY, CDR2 SVGAGI. The CDR3 DNA sequence: TGTGCCAGCAGCCGGACTACCCAAGAGACCCAGTACTTC. It codes for CASSRTTQETQYF.

This clonotype was picked up many times. This chain joins TRBV12-3 or TRBV12-4 and TRBJ2-7; 8 bases fit TRBD1. Trimming at V came to 5 bases and at J to 0 bases, leaving 3 bases not matched to a gene. This CDR3 has 14 residues. CDR3 loop: CASSRDRSSYEQYF. DNA for the CDR3: TGTGCCAGCAGTCGGGACAGGAGCTCCTACGAGCAGTACTTC.

The rearrangement links TRBV6-1 to TRBJ2-3, with D tentatively TRBD2 (5 bases). V lost 6 bases and J lost 4, with 20 bases in between. CDR1 and CDR2 from the germline V gene are MNHNS and SASEGT. The CDR3 is 16 residues long. The CDR3 sequence: CASRPTQEVPPDTQYF. In DNA, the CDR3 is TGTGCCAGCAGACCCACCCAGGAGGTCCCCCCAGATACGCAGTATTTT.

V is TRBV5-1 and J is TRBJ2-3; tentative D call: TRBD2 (6 bases). The CDR3 runs 11 residues. CDR1 SGHRS and CDR2 YFSETQ come from the germline V gene. Deletions cut 4 bases from V and 8 bases from J, with 8 bases between. The CDR3 is CASSEAGTQYF. CDR3 nucleotide sequence: TGCGCCAGCAGCGAAGCGGGTACGCAGTATTTT.

The rearrangement joins TRBV7-3 to TRBJ2-3; 7 nucleotides match TRBD2. From germline, CDR1 is SGHTA and CDR2 FQGTGA. V shed 6 bases, J shed 2 bases, and the junction held 2 bases outside the gene matches. CDR3 length: 13 amino acids. This CDR3 reads CASRGDYTDTQYF. The CDR3 DNA reads TGTGCCAGCAGGGGGGACTACACAGATACGCAGTATTTT. The full variable domain, its missing parts supplied by reference TRBV7-3 and TRBJ2-3, is GAGVSQTPSNKVTEKGKYVELRCDPISGHTALYWYRQSLGQGPEFLIYFQGTGAADDSGLPNDRFFAVRPEGSVSTLKIQRTERGDSAVYLCASRGDYTDTQYFGPGTRLTVL.

There are a few counts of this clonotype. The chain recombines TRBV5-1 with TRBJ1-2; no definite D call. The CDR3 is made up of 15 amino acids. Between the trimmed V and J ends, which lost 7 bases and 5 bases, there was a span of 21 bases. The germline gives CDR1 SGHRS, CDR2 YFSETQ. CDR3 residues: CASFPGNSNYYGYTF. CDR3 nucleotide sequence: TGCGCCAGCTTCCCGGGGAACTCCAACTATTATGGCTACACCTTC.

In this sample, this clonotype turned up a few times. This rearrangement joins TRBV15 to TRBJ1-1; no clear D. Per the germline V gene, CDR1 is LNHNV and CDR2 is YYDKDF (reference sequence). This CDR3 spans 13 amino acids. V was shortened by 3 bases and J by 6 bases, with 11 bases between the two germline ends. CDR3 protein: CATSSRKDAEAFF. Written as DNA, the CDR3 is TGTGCCACCAGCAGCCGGAAGGATGCTGAAGCTTTCTTT.

This clonotype came up a few times. The chain recombines TRBV24-1 with TRBJ2-1, with 10 bases fitting TRBD1. V was pared by 7 bases and J by 4 bases, with 6 bases of the junction left unmatched. The germline gives CDR1 KGHDR, CDR2 SFDVKD. CDR3 size: 15 residues. The CDR3 reads CATRGRTGGYNEQFF. The CDR3 DNA reads as TGTGCCACCAGGGGGAGGACAGGGGGATACAATGAGCAGTTCTTC.

Concerning this clonotype itself: Possible read error: a much larger clone is one base away. The chain has TRBV18 and TRBJ2-7; possibly TRBD1 or TRBD2 for D (5 bases each). The CDR3 is made up of 16 amino acids. Germline V gene sequence: CDR1 KGHSH, CDR2 LQKENI. Trimming cost V 3 bases and J 6 bases, with 21 bases left between them. CDR3 sequence: CASSPTGSPGPLEQYF. CDR3 nucleotides: TGTGCCAGCTCACCGACGGGGTCGCCAGGGCCTCTCGAGCAGTACTTC. Full variable domain (remainder filled in from reference TRBV18 and TRBJ2-7): NAGVMQNPRHLVRRRGQEARLRCSPMKGHSHVYWYRQLPEEGLKFMVYLQKENIIDESGMPKERFSAEFPKEGPSILRIQQVVRGDSAAYFCASSPTGSPGPLEQYFGPGTRLTVT.

V and J are TRBV4-3 and TRBJ1-2, with 9 bases aligning to TRBD1. The V and J ends lost 1 base and 7 bases, in that order; junction bases with no gene match: 16. Germline lookup yields CDR1 LGHNA and CDR2 YSLEER. CDR3 length equals 18 residues. CDR3 in DNA: TGCGCCAGCAGCCAAGGACCGGGACAGGGAATGAGTAGAGGTGGCTACACCTTC. Residues: CASSQGPGQGMSRGGYTF.

This clonotype was found many times. As DNA, the CDR3 is TGCGCCAGCAGCCAAGAGGAAGGAGGGGCGTACGAGCAGTACTTC. This translates into CASSQEEGGAYEQYF. The chain has TRBV4-3 and TRBJ2-7; D perhaps matches TRBD2 (6 bases). Trimming removed 0 bases at V and 4 bases at J, with 13 bases between. Per the germline V gene, CDR1 is LGHNA and CDR2 is YSLEER. This CDR3 is built from 15 residues.

The V and J genes are TRBV7-2 and TRBJ1-6; no definite D call. The CDR3 extends over 15 amino acids. CDR1 SGHTA and CDR2 FQGNSA come from the germline V gene. V gave up 1 base and J gave up 10 bases, with 14 bases separating them. The CDR3 bases are TGTGCCAGCAGCTTAGAGGTGATAGGGCAATCACCCCTCCACTTT. It codes for CASSLEVIGQSPLHF.

This clonotype came up a few times. In DNA, the CDR3 is TGTGCCAGCAGCGTAGGTGGATTTTGGGCGGAAAAACTGTTTTTT. Amino acid sequence: CASSVGGFWAEKLFF. The rearrangement joins TRBV9 to TRBJ1-4; D unclear. V lost 0 bases and J 8 bases, leaving 14 bases between the germline ends. CDR1 and CDR2 (germline): SGDLS, YYNGEE. The CDR3 is 15 amino acids.

There are a few counts of this clonotype. The V call is TRBV7-2, the J call TRBJ2-1, with 12 bases lining up with TRBD2. Germline V lookup: CDR1 SGHTA, CDR2 FQGNSA. V shed 4 bases, J shed 1 base, and the junction held 8 bases outside the gene matches. The CDR3 consists of 18 residues. Here the CDR3 DNA reads TGTGCCAGCAGCTCCGACGGGCTAGCGGGAGGGTCCTACAATGAGCAGTTCTTC. Its protein is CASSSDGLAGGSYNEQFF.

Only a few counts were recorded for this clonotype. This chain connects TRBV7-2 to TRBJ2-1; D may match TRBD1 or TRBD2 (6 bases each). V dropped 5 bases and J dropped 6 bases, with 14 bases sitting between them. This CDR3 is 14 amino acids long. Germline loops: CDR1 SGHTA, CDR2 FQGNSA. The CDR3, as DNA: TGTGCCAGCAGCCAAGGGGGGAGCGGCAATGAGCAGTTCTTC. Amino acid sequence: CASSQGGSGNEQFF.